These 9 T cell receptor beta chains were sequenced from one sample in a study of shared clonotypes between healthy human individuals. Repertoires were generated with immunoSEQ multiplex PCR, while TCRdb's copy carries only in-frame clones and drops some. The data hold some 530,000 clones, with around 80% observed a single time. The specimen sequenced was PBMCs. These receptors all stem from a woman aged 40 to 50 in good health. Some clones in this sample may be carry-over from other donors' samples.

The chain combines TRBV29-1 with TRBJ2-7, with unresolved D. The CDR3 has 10 amino acids. Trimming stripped 5 bases from V and 3 bases from J, with 5 bases between. Looked up from germline, CDR1 is SQVTM and CDR2 is ANQGSEA. The CDR3 sequence: CSVLGYEQYF. The CDR3 nucleotides read TGCAGCGTTCTAGGCTACGAGCAGTACTTC.

This rearrangement joins TRBV28 to TRBJ2-5; D is perhaps TRBD2 (6 bases). The V end was cut by 5 bases, the J end by 2 bases, with 18 bases between. The CDR3 has 16 amino acids. Germline V lookup: CDR1 MDHEN, CDR2 SYDVKM. CDR3 sequence: CASSPSGVAIQETQYF. The CDR3 DNA reads as TGTGCCAGCAGTCCCTCGGGGGTCGCGATTCAAGAGACCCAGTACTTC.

This clone was seen once. The chain links TRBV9 to TRBJ2-7; D uncertain. V was shortened by 4 bases and J by 5 bases, with 10 bases between the two germline ends. This CDR3 comprises 12 residues. The germline V gene encodes CDR1 SGDLS and CDR2 YYNGEE. The CDR3 region is CASSFGLDEQYF. The CDR3 bases are TGTGCCAGCAGCTTTGGGCTGGACGAGCAGTACTTC.

This chain connects TRBV28 to TRBJ1-1; no clear D gene. The CDR3 runs 12 residues. Trimming cost V 7 bases and J 3 bases, with 9 bases left between them. CDR1 is MDHEN, CDR2 SYDVKM, per germline. CDR3 DNA sequence: TGTGCCAGCATCAGCGAATACACTGAAGCTTTCTTT. Its protein is CASISEYTEAFF.

The chain couples TRBV19 to TRBJ2-7; 9 bases are shared with TRBD1. The V gene's germline CDR1 is LNHDA and CDR2 SQIVND (reference sequence). The junction had 6 bases not matched to a gene; V was cut back by 5 bases and J by 7 bases. The CDR3 is 13 residues long. CDR3 residues: CASSGDRAREQYF. CDR3 nucleotide sequence: TGTGCCAGTAGTGGGGACAGGGCTCGTGAGCAGTACTTC.

V usage is TRBV28 and J usage is TRBJ1-2; no clear D gene. The CDR3 is made up of 13 amino acids. CDR1 is MDHEN, CDR2 SYDVKM, per germline. The V end was cut by 5 bases, the J end by 4 bases, with 11 bases between. CDR3 DNA: TGTGCCAGCAGTCCCCCGCAGTTCTATGGCTACACCTTC. This codes for CASSPPQFYGYTF.

This clone was detected many times. The chain employs TRBV28 and TRBJ2-7, with 12 positions matching TRBD2. The V gene's germline CDR1 is MDHEN and CDR2 SYDVKM. This CDR3 is built from 13 residues. Unmatched junction bases numbered 3, after V lost 6 bases and J lost 6 bases. The CDR3 loop is CASRPGLAGEQYF. DNA of the CDR3: TGTGCCAGCAGACCGGGACTAGCGGGCGAGCAGTACTTC.

V usage is TRBV10-1 and J usage is TRBJ1-5; tentatively, D is TRBD1 (5 bases). V lost 0 bases, J lost 7 bases, and 7 bases lay in between. This CDR3 spans 13 amino acids. Per germline, CDR1 WNHNN and CDR2 SYGVQD (reference sequence). DNA of the CDR3: TGCGCCAGCAGTGAGTCCAGGGCCCAGCCCCAGCATTTT. Protein sequence: CASSESRAQPQHF.

This clone was observed a few times. CDR3 nucleotides: TGTGCCAGCAGCCAAGATCGAGGGCAGGGGAGAGGGGGAATCCTAACTAACTATGGCTACACCTTC. Translation gives CASSQDRGQGRGGILTNYGYTF. The V and J genes are TRBV4-2 and TRBJ1-2; tentative D call: TRBD1 (6 bases). From germline, CDR1 is LGHNA and CDR2 YNFKEQ. With 0 bases removed from V and 0 bases from J, the gap between germline ends came to 29 bases. The CDR3 sequence is 22 residues long.